The 6 T cell receptor beta chains in this list originate from one sample, sequenced in a study of blood T cell repertoires in COVID-19. Sequencing used immunoSEQ multiplex PCR; TCRdb keeps in-frame clones, though not all of them. The sample carries over 65,000 clones, around four fifths recorded once. The sequencing input was peripheral blood. These receptors were obtained from a man in his 60s with COVID-19, enrolled during active disease.

V usage is TRBV6-5 and J usage is TRBJ2-7; the D gene is possibly TRBD2 (5 bases). From germline, CDR1 is MNHEY and CDR2 SVGAGI. V was clipped by 2 bases and J by 2 bases, with 13 bases between them. This CDR3 is built from 15 residues. CDR3 nucleotides: TGTGCCAGCAGTTACGCCGGTACGGGAACCTACGAGCAGTACTTC. This codes for CASSYAGTGTYEQYF.

The genes are TRBV19 and TRBJ1-5; a possible D gene is TRBD1 (5 bases). Germline CDR1 reads LNHDA; CDR2 reads SQIVND (reference sequence). CDR3 length equals 16 residues. Trimming stripped 6 bases from V and 5 bases from J, with 20 bases between. The CDR3 nucleotides read TGTGCCAGTAGCTATGGTTCCGGACACGGCGATCAGCCCCAGCATTTT. As protein: CASSYGSGHGDQPQHF.

This clone was seen only once. The chain combines TRBV11-3 with TRBJ2-3; TRBD2 agrees at 13 bases. With 5 bases clipped from V and 6 bases from J, the junction kept 8 bases outside the gene matches. This CDR3 region has 16 residues. Per germline, CDR1 SGHNT and CDR2 YENEEA. CDR3 loop: CASSPGLAGAGDTQYF. The CDR3 region has the DNA TGTGCCAGCAGCCCCGGACTAGCGGGAGCTGGGGATACGCAGTATTTT.

This clone occurred once. The chain employs TRBV10-3 and TRBJ2-2; TRBD2 aligns across 8 bases. The V segment lost 3 bases and the J segment 5 bases; nucleotides outside the gene matches: 5. The CDR3 is 15 amino acids. Germline CDR1 is ENHRY and CDR2 is SYGVKD. CDR3 DNA sequence: TGTGCCATCAGTGACCTAACGGGGGGGACCGGGGAGCTGTTTTTT. Translating gives CAISDLTGGTGELFF.

As concerns this clone: An end of the junction does not agree with germline; a read error may underlie this. The CDR3 DNA follows: TGTGTCAGCAGTCCATTCTTAGCGGGAGGGTCCGGTGAGCAGTTCTTC. Its translation: CVSSPFLAGGSGEQFF. This chain uses TRBV27 with TRBJ2-1; 11 nucleotides match TRBD2. Germline V gene lookup returns CDR1 MNHEY and CDR2 SMNVEV (reference sequence). The CDR3 is made up of 16 amino acids.

The chain is built from TRBV18 and TRBJ1-1; D is undetermined. Between the trimmed V and J ends, which lost 3 bases and 1 base, there was a span of 9 bases. Germline lookup yields CDR1 KGHSH and CDR2 LQKENI. CDR3 length equals 14 residues. CDR3 in DNA: TGTGCCAGCTCACCTGAGATCTCGAACACTGAAGCTTTCTTT. Translating it yields CASSPEISNTEAFF.